This TCR beta chain was captured by sequencing in a study of blood T cell repertoires in COVID-19. TCRdb keeps only in-frame clones here, not all; method: immunoSEQ multiplex PCR. Of hundreds of thousands of clones listed, roughly nine tenths are singletons. The V gene's germline CDR1 is SGHAT and CDR2 FQNNGV. This CDR3 is 17 amino acids long. With 5 bases removed from V and 3 bases from J, the gap between germline ends came to 17 bases. The chain joins TRBV11-2 to TRBJ1-6; D not certain. The source is a man aged 35 to 55 with acute or convalescent COVID-19. The sequencing input was peripheral blood. The DNA for the CDR3 is TGTGCCAGCAGCCCGATGGGTTGGAGCGGCTATAATTCACCCCTCCACTTT. This gives the protein CASSPMGWSGYNSPLHF.